This T cell receptor (beta chain) comes out of a study of identical twins. Study findings and constraints: Analyses of zero insertions could be partly confounded by invariant MAIT and iNKT cells. Within monozygotic twins, out-of-frame TCR alpha sharing was underestimated by the models. Surplus twin overlap in beta out-of-frame sequences was less pronounced.

TCRdb re-analysed the 5' RACE reads in MiXCR, keeping a single row per CDR3 protein. Of around 490,000 distinct CDR3 sequences listed, roughly an eighth are singletons. After removal of 2 bases from V and 0 bases from J, the junction contained 6 bases not matched to a gene. This CDR3 contains 17 residues. The germline CDR1 and CDR2 sequences are LNHNV and YYDKDF (reference sequence). The table lists this clonotype with a count of one. Its target is not known. These same records also appear under a second study, on yellow fever vaccine responses in identical twins.

Sequenced sample: CD4+ T cells sorted from blood. The chain couples TRBV15 to TRBJ2-1; 8 positions match TRBD1. The sequence was obtained from a woman under 30 in good health. CDR3 amino acids: CATSRTGGSGSYNEQFF. The CDR3 DNA follows: TGTGCCACCAGCAGAACAGGGGGTTCAGGCTCCTACAATGAGCAGTTCTTC.